A selection of T cell receptor beta chains follows, all from one sample in a study of OX40 agonist ivuxolimab in advanced cancers. Produced via immunoSEQ multiplex PCR; TCRdb's table is partial and in-frame only. The repertoire holds approximately 35,000 clones, with about 85% as singletons. Specimen: CD4+ or CD8+ T cells sorted from blood, collected in a trial of the OX40 agonist ivuxolimab. All receptors come from an adult with an advanced solid tumor such as melanoma, head and neck, liver or kidney cancer. CDR3s include the opening cysteine and the closing phenylalanine or tryptophan. D genes are given only for firm matches.

D: TRBD1
J: TRBJ2-3
V: TRBV27
CDR3: CASSRGRFADTQYF

D: .
J: TRBJ1-1
V: TRBV6-1
CDR3: CASSASVLYSPNTEAFF

D: .
J: TRBJ1-2
V: TRBV19
CDR3: CASSPLSSGGYGYTF

D: TRBD1
J: TRBJ1-5
V: TRBV28
CDR3: CASSYRGRQPQHF

D: .
J: TRBJ1-6
V: TRBV7-2
CDR3: CASSLEAGGPLPLHF

D: .
J: TRBJ2-3
V: TRBV5-5
CDR3: CASSFRRGGTDTQYF

D: .
J: TRBJ2-5
V: TRBV7-2
CDR3: CASSLQLQETQYF

D: TRBD2
J: TRBJ2-1
V: TRBV6-1
CDR3: CASSERGTRPHEQFF

D: .
J: TRBJ2-6
V: TRBV21-1
CDR3: CASRLDRGRSPGANVLTF

D: .
J: TRBJ2-4
V: TRBV9
CDR3: CASSETGQLAKNIQYF

D: .
J: TRBJ1-5
V: TRBV27
CDR3: CASSLSFNQPQHF

D: .
J: TRBJ1-3
V: TRBV14
CDR3: CASSLPGNTIYF

D: .
J: TRBJ1-2
V: TRBV19
CDR3: CASSTPQKAYGYTF

D: .
J: TRBJ2-3
V: TRBV4-1
CDR3: CASSPRWVSDTQYF

D: .
J: TRBJ2-2
V: TRBV11-2
CDR3: CATRPSVVRGTGELFF

D: .
J: TRBJ2-3
V: TRBV12-5
CDR3: CASGIRGTKYF

D: .
J: TRBJ2-7
V: TRBV15
CDR3: CATSRARGSSSYEQYF

D: TRBD1
J: TRBJ2-1
V: TRBV28
CDR3: CASGPSGTGGYNEQFF

D: .
J: TRBJ2-1
V: TRBV5-4
CDR3: CASSPGTYRSYNEQFF

D: .
J: TRBJ1-1
V: TRBV14
CDR3: CASSQMTGTEAFF

D: TRBD1
J: TRBJ2-1
V: TRBV6-5
CDR3: CASSRQGEDYNEQFF

D: .
J: TRBJ1-2
V: TRBV2
CDR3: CASNPRTEETYGYTF

D: .
J: TRBJ2-5
V: TRBV11-2
CDR3: CASSPRGETQYF

D: .
J: TRBJ1-5
V: TRBV28
CDR3: CASSPGARHDQPQHF

D: TRBD1
J: TRBJ1-2
V: TRBV2
CDR3: CASSHWDRAPYGYTF